The rows below give T cell receptor beta chains drawn from one sample of a study of blood T cell repertoires in COVID-19. Repertoires were generated with immunoSEQ multiplex PCR, while TCRdb's copy carries only in-frame clones and drops some. Seen here are around 120,000 clones, around 87% observed once, and the top ten hold 25% to 35%. Sequencing used peripheral blood. These receptors came from a woman in her 70s with acute or convalescent COVID-19. CDR3s include the opening cysteine and the closing phenylalanine or tryptophan. Fields, in order: CDR3 protein, CDR3 DNA, D gene, V gene, clone size, J gene. D genes are given only for firm matches. The size entry is marked missing in some rows and otherwise reads once, few, many or a size class.

CASSEQGLLGNQPQHF	TGTGCCAGCAGTGAACAGGGGTTACTGGGAAATCAGCCCCAGCATTTT	-	TRBV6-1	-	TRBJ1-5
CASSTTSGDAYEQYF	TGTGCCAGCAGCACCACTAGCGGGGACGCCTACGAGCAGTACTTC	TRBD2	TRBV5-4	-	TRBJ2-7
CASSLSSYEQYF	TGTGCCAGCAGTTTGAGCTCCTACGAGCAGTACTTC	-	TRBV2	-	TRBJ2-7
CASTPGSNSNQPQHF	TGTGCCAGCACCCCCGGGAGTAATAGCAATCAGCCCCAGCATTTT	-	TRBV28	-	TRBJ1-5
CAWSGGQLRIEAFF	TGTGCCTGGAGCGGTGGACAGTTACGGATCGAAGCTTTCTTT	-	TRBV30	-	TRBJ1-1
CASSRLAGDQETQYF	TGTGCCAGCTCACGACTAGCGGGGGATCAAGAGACCCAGTACTTC	TRBD2	TRBV18	-	TRBJ2-5
CASSYGDSTYEQYF	TGTGCCAGCAGTTACGGGGACTCAACCTACGAGCAGTACTTC	-	TRBV9	-	TRBJ2-7
CASSPRTNSPLHF	TGTGCCAGCAGCCCGCGCACGAATTCACCCCTCCACTTT	-	TRBV14	-	TRBJ1-6
CASSQELLRDRNSYEQYF	TGTGCCAGCAGCCAAGAATTACTCCGGGACAGAAACTCCTACGAGCAGTACTTC	TRBD1	TRBV3-1/TRBV3-2	-	TRBJ2-7
CASSLPGPSNEQFF	TGCGCCAGCAGCTTGCCAGGCCCGTCCAATGAGCAGTTCTTC	-	TRBV5-1	-	TRBJ2-1
CASSPRRGVQDTQYF	TGTGCCAGCAGCCCTCGGCGGGGGGTCCAAGATACCCAGTACTTC	TRBD2	TRBV11-2	-	TRBJ2-5
CASSYSSDTFTGELFF	TGTGCCAGCAGTTACTCCTCGGACACTTTCACCGGGGAGCTGTTTTTT	-	TRBV6-5	-	TRBJ2-2
CASKGTVGNTIYF	TGTGCCAGTAAGGGGACAGTTGGAAACACCATATATTTT	TRBD1	TRBV19	-	TRBJ1-3
CASGGATTSTDTQYF	TGTGCCAGCGGCGGCGCGACTACCTCCACAGATACGCAGTATTTT	-	TRBV2	-	TRBJ2-3
CASSLSGDTEAFF	TGTGCCAGCAGTTTAAGCGGGGATACTGAAGCTTTCTTT	-	TRBV28	once	TRBJ1-1
CASSYSSAKLNTEAFF	TGTGCCAGCAGTTACTCGAGTGCAAAGTTGAACACTGAAGCTTTCTTT	-	TRBV6-5	-	TRBJ1-1
CASRRAAGELFF	TGTGCCAGCAGAAGAGCCGCCGGGGAGCTGTTTTTT	-	TRBV27	-	TRBJ2-2
CASSPEEGSYGYTF	TGTGCCAGCAGCCCCGAGGAGGGGAGCTATGGCTACACCTTC	-	TRBV11-2	-	TRBJ1-2
CASSYLRANQPQHF	TGTGCCAGCAGTTATCTCAGGGCCAATCAGCCCCAGCATTTT	-	TRBV6-2/TRBV6-3	-	TRBJ1-5
CASSLLAATDTQYF	TGTGCCAGCTCCCTACTAGCGGCCACAGATACGCAGTATTTT	TRBD2	TRBV27	-	TRBJ2-3
CASSLTGQGFNSPLHF	TGTGCCAGCAGCTTAACGGGACAGGGCTTCAATTCACCCCTCCACTTT	TRBD1	TRBV7-3	-	TRBJ1-6
CASSSGQEGNTIYF	TGTGCCAGCAGTTCCGGACAGGAAGGAAACACCATATATTTT	TRBD1	TRBV6-5	-	TRBJ1-3
CASSRQGDTYNEQFF	TGCGCCAGCAGTAGACAGGGGGACACCTACAATGAGCAGTTCTTC	TRBD1	TRBV5-1	-	TRBJ2-1
CASSKSGDGSSYNEQFF	TGTGCCAGCAGCAAATCCGGGGACGGGAGCTCCTACAATGAGCAGTTCTTC	-	TRBV21-1	once	TRBJ2-1
CASSDPGTGNQPQHF	TGTGCCAGCAGTGATCCCGGGACTGGCAATCAGCCCCAGCATTTT	-	TRBV25-1	-	TRBJ1-5
CASSFPRGANTGELFF	TGTGCCAGCAGCTTCCCCAGGGGGGCGAACACCGGGGAGCTGTTTTTT	-	TRBV7-9	few	TRBJ2-2
CATSRGLAGGVTQYF	TGTGCCACCAGCAGAGGACTAGCGGGGGGGGTGACCCAGTACTTC	TRBD2	TRBV15	-	TRBJ2-5
CSARAQETQYF	TGCAGTGCTAGAGCTCAAGAGACCCAGTACTTC	-	TRBV20-1	-	TRBJ2-5
CASSAATGLSYGYTF	TGTGCCAGCAGTGCAGCGACAGGGCTCTCCTATGGCTACACCTTC	TRBD1	TRBV6-6	-	TRBJ1-2
CASSVLQGAGANVLTF	TGCGCCAGCAGCGTCTTACAGGGGGCTGGGGCCAACGTCCTGACTTTC	TRBD1	TRBV5-1	once	TRBJ2-6
CASSFSHGTTINTGELFF	TGTGCCAGCAGCTTTAGTCACGGGACAACGATAAACACCGGGGAGCTGTTTTTT	-	TRBV5-4	-	TRBJ2-2
CASSHADTQYF	TGTGCCAGCAGCCACGCAGATACGCAGTATTTT	-	TRBV14	-	TRBJ2-3
CASSQRQGGYTF	TGTGCCAGCAGCCAAAGACAGGGCGGCTACACCTTC	TRBD1	TRBV3-1/TRBV3-2	few	TRBJ1-2
CASSLGTGDEQYF	TGTGCCAGCAGCTTAGGGACAGGGGACGAGCAGTACTTC	TRBD1	TRBV11-1	-	TRBJ2-7